One sample yielded the 7 T cell receptor beta chains listed below, sequenced in a study of blood T cells in healthy people across ages. Next came a second PCR, run for about 6 to 12 cycles, which used a sample-barcoded 5' primer along with a J-beta primer mix. Using its own MiXCR run on the 5' RACE reads, TCRdb lists one record per CDR3 protein. The sample holds approximately 1,000,000 distinct CDR3 sequences; around two fifths are singletons and the top ten take around 13%. Sequenced material: blood. These receptors were obtained from a man between 18 and 35 years old in good health.

The rearrangement uses TRBV5-4 and TRBJ2-3; tentatively, D is TRBD2 (5 bases). Germline loops: CDR1 SGHNT, CDR2 YYREEE (reference sequence). The CDR3 loop spans 16 amino acids. V was pared by 0 bases and J by 2 bases, with 13 bases between. CDR3 DNA: TGTGCCAGCAGCTTGGCCAGTGCGGGTAACACAGATACGCAGTATTTT. As protein: CASSLASAGNTDTQYF.

Concerning this clonotype: A read error is possible here, since a much larger clone lies one base away. The V call is TRBV9, the J call TRBJ2-3; 11 bases fit TRBD1. The CDR3 is 12 residues long. The V and J ends lost 4 bases and 10 bases, in that order; junction bases with no gene match: 2. CDR1 is SGDLS, CDR2 YYNGEE, per germline. This CDR3 is CASSSGQGAQYF. DNA of the CDR3: TGTGCCAGCAGCTCGGGACAGGGGGCGCAGTATTTT.

This clonotype was counted between two and nine times. The chain uses TRBV4-3 and TRBJ2-5; D is unclear. V lost 0 bases and J lost 0, with 8 bases in between. This CDR3 is built from 15 residues. Germline V gene lookup returns CDR1 LGHNA and CDR2 YSLEER. The CDR3 reads CASSQDRAYQETQYF. DNA of the CDR3: TGCGCCAGCAGCCAAGATAGGGCTTACCAAGAGACCCAGTACTTC.

The chain recombines TRBV12-3 or TRBV12-4 with TRBJ1-1; D remains unclear. V lost 5 bases and J lost 2, with 12 bases in between. The CDR3 has 14 residues. The CDR3 DNA is TGTGCCAGCAGTCCAAGGAGCAGCAACACTGAAGCTTTCTTT. Its translation: CASSPRSSNTEAFF.

This clonotype was seen a few times. The V call is TRBV25-1, the J call TRBJ1-1; TRBD1 matches at 8 bases. Germline values: CDR1 MGHDK, CDR2 SYGVNS. The CDR3 spans 12 residues. V trimming: 8 bases; J trimming: 7 bases; junction bases outside the gene matches: 6. The chain's CDR3 is CASHTTGGEAFF. The DNA of the CDR3 is TGTGCCAGCCATACAACAGGGGGTGAAGCTTTCTTT.

The V call is TRBV4-3, the J call TRBJ2-5; no reliable D call. V was clipped by 4 bases and J by 11 bases, with 20 bases between them. Germline CDR1 is LGHNA and CDR2 is YSLEER. The CDR3 is made up of 14 amino acids. The DNA of the CDR3 is TGCGCCAGCAGCCCCCTGGCTGATCCAGATGAGCAGTACTTC. This translates into CASSPLADPDEQYF.

The chain employs TRBV6-2 or TRBV6-3 and TRBJ2-7; 8 bases align to TRBD1. With V trimmed by 0 bases and J by 3 bases, 7 bases remained unmatched. Per germline, CDR1 MNHEY and CDR2 SVGEGT. The CDR3 is made up of 16 amino acids. The CDR3 loop is CASSYSLTGAFYEQYF. The CDR3 DNA sequence: TGTGCCAGCAGTTACTCCCTGACAGGGGCTTTCTACGAGCAGTACTTC.